This is a list of T cell receptor beta chains from one sample in a study of T cell repertoires in cytomegalovirus infection. TCRdb passed the reads through MiXCR, listing each CDR3 protein once. The sample gives around 430,000 distinct CDR3 sequences, 40% to 50% of which show up once; 35% to 50% is in the top ten. No cognate antigen is known for these TCRs. This specimen was cultured PBMCs, taken from culture after CMV antigen stimulation. The source is a human donor in good health (CMV status not recorded). Some clones in this sample may be carry-over from other donors' samples. CDR3s include the opening cysteine and the closing phenylalanine or tryptophan. Each record gives: V gene, D gene, clone size, J gene, CDR3 DNA, CDR3 protein. The D gene is left open where the match is weak. Clone size is stated in some rows and not others, as once, few, many or a class when expanded.

TRBV7-2,TRBD2,few,TRBJ2-3,TGTGCCAGCAGCCCCCGACTAGCCCGTGAGAGCACAGATACGCAGTATTTT,CASSPRLARESTDTQYF
TRBV12-3/TRBV12-4,-,-,TRBJ2-4,TGTGCCAGCAGTTTTGAGGGTTTAGGGAGTGGAGCCAAAAACATTCAGTACTTC,CASSFEGLGSGAKNIQYF
TRBV6-5,TRBD1,few,TRBJ2-3,TGTGCCAGCAGACCGTCACAGGGGGCAGGAGATACGCAGTATTTT,CASRPSQGAGDTQYF
TRBV7-2,-,few,TRBJ1-2,TGTGCCAGCACCGAATCGTGGGGGGCTCATGGCTACACCTTC,CASTESWGAHGYTF
TRBV12-3/TRBV12-4,-,-,TRBJ2-7,TGTGCCAGTAGACTTGGTACAGTGAATCCCTACGAGCAGTACTTC,CASRLGTVNPYEQYF
TRBV20-1,TRBD1,-,TRBJ2-1,TGCAGTGCTACGGACAGGGGGCTCGGGAATGAGCAGTTCTTC,CSATDRGLGNEQFF
TRBV7-2,TRBD2,few,TRBJ2-5,TGTGCCAGCAGCCCCGGGACTAGCGGGAGTAGGGAAGAGACCCAGTACTTC,CASSPGTSGSREETQYF
TRBV7-4,-,-,TRBJ1-3,TGTGCCAGCAGCTTGGTGGTTGGTGGAAACACCATATATTTT,CASSLVVGGNTIYF
TRBV14,-,-,TRBJ2-6,TGTGCCAGCAGTCGCCAGTGGGGTACTGGGGCCAACGTCCTGACTTTC,CASSRQWGTGANVLTF
TRBV24-1,TRBD1,-,TRBJ2-5,TGTGCCACCAGTGGGGCAGGGGGCCACCCGTCCCAAGAGACCCAGTACTTC,CATSGAGGHPSQETQYF
TRBV18,TRBD2,-,TRBJ2-1,TGTGCCAGCTCCGTCTCCGCGGGAGGCTCCTACAATGAGCAGTTCTTC,CASSVSAGGSYNEQFF
TRBV18,TRBD1,-,TRBJ1-5,TGTGCCAGCTCACCACCGTCCGGGACAGTTAGCAATCAGCCCCAGCATTTT,CASSPPSGTVSNQPQHF
TRBV7-2,-,many,TRBJ2-2,TGTGCCAGCAGCTTAGGAGGGGCCCAAGCCGGGGAGCTGTTTTTT,CASSLGGAQAGELFF
TRBV7-8,-,-,TRBJ2-2,TGTGCCAGCAGCTCGGCGTTAGGGAGAGCGAACACCGGGGAGCTGTTTTTT,CASSSALGRANTGELFF
TRBV7-6,TRBD1,-,TRBJ2-3,TGTGCCAGCAGCGGACGGGACAGGGGGCCAGATACGCAGTATTTT,CASSGRDRGPDTQYF
TRBV24-1,-,-,TRBJ1-4,TGTGCCACCAGTGATCCAGCGTTAGGTGAAAAACTGTTTTTT,CATSDPALGEKLFF
TRBV27,-,-,TRBJ2-7,TGTGCCAGCAGTTTAGCCCCCCCGGGGCTTACCTCCTACGAGCAGTACTTC,CASSLAPPGLTSYEQYF
TRBV27,-,few,TRBJ1-6,TGTGCCAGCAGACCTAGGGGCAGAGATAATTCACCCCTCCACTTT,CASRPRGRDNSPLHF
TRBV7-2,-,many,TRBJ1-4,TGTGCCAGCAGCCGCGCGGGTAATGAAAAACTGTTTTTT,CASSRAGNEKLFF
TRBV28,-,-,TRBJ2-5,TGTGCCAGCATAGGCCAGAACGAAGAGACCCAGTACTTC,CASIGQNEETQYF
TRBV10-3,TRBD1,once,TRBJ1-2,TGTGCCATCAGTGATGGGACAGACTATGGCTACACCTTC,CAISDGTDYGYTF
TRBV5-6,-,few,TRBJ1-4,TGTGCCAGCAGCGTATGGAGGGGAATGGTCGGTGAAAAACTGTTTTTT,CASSVWRGMVGEKLFF
TRBV6-1,TRBD1,few,TRBJ1-5,TGTGCCAGCAGTAAGGACAGGCTTTGGCAGCCCCAGCATTTT,CASSKDRLWQPQHF
TRBV7-4,-,-,TRBJ1-5,TGTGCCAGCAGCAACACCCCAGATCAGCCCCAGCATTTT,CASSNTPDQPQHF
TRBV5-1,-,-,TRBJ1-6,TGCGCCAGCAGCTTGGCGTGGGCTGGGAATTCACCCCTCCACTTT,CASSLAWAGNSPLHF
TRBV10-3,TRBD1,-,TRBJ2-7,TGTGCCATCAGTGAGTTGGACAGGGGCTCAGACGAGCAGTACTTC,CAISELDRGSDEQYF
TRBV14,-,few,TRBJ2-7,TGTGCCAGCAGCCAAGATTTCTCGGCCAGGAGCTCCTACGAGCAGTACTTC,CASSQDFSARSSYEQYF
TRBV5-3,-,-,TRBJ1-2,TGTGCCAGCAGCCCTGGACCGCCCGGGGGCTATGGCTACACCTTC,CASSPGPPGGYGYTF
TRBV5-5,-,-,TRBJ2-1,TGTGCCAGCAGCACGCGGCGTGAAACCGTTAATGAGCAGTTCTTC,CASSTRRETVNEQFF
TRBV7-8,-,-,TRBJ1-2,TGTGCCAGCAGCTTAGGAGGGCTCGCTAACTATGGCTACACCTTC,CASSLGGLANYGYTF
TRBV7-6,-,-,TRBJ2-5,TGTGCCAGCAGCTTAGGCTTCGAAGGGGAGACCCAGTACTTC,CASSLGFEGETQYF
TRBV19,-,-,TRBJ1-2,TGTGCCAGTAGTATGGACAGAACTACTGGCTACACCTTC,CASSMDRTTGYTF
TRBV10-3,TRBD2,few,TRBJ2-1,TGTGCCATCAGAGCGACGGGGACTAGCGATTACAATGAGCAGTTCTTC,CAIRATGTSDYNEQFF
TRBV2,TRBD1,-,TRBJ1-4,TGTGCCAGCAGTGCCCGACAGGGGGTGACGATGGGGGAAAAACTGTTTTTT,CASSARQGVTMGEKLFF
TRBV7-8,-,-,TRBJ1-4,TGTGCCAGCAGCTCAGCTGAGGGGGGAGAAAAACTGTTTTTT,CASSSAEGGEKLFF
TRBV7-2,TRBD2,few,TRBJ2-2,TGTGCCAGCAGCCCGAGGACTAGCGGGAGTCTTTGGGCCGGGGAGCTGTTTTTT,CASSPRTSGSLWAGELFF
TRBV27,TRBD1,-,TRBJ1-6,TGTGCCAGCAGTGCCATCGGACAGGCAAATTCACCCCTCCACTTT,CASSAIGQANSPLHF
TRBV9,-,few,TRBJ1-3,TGTGCCAGCAGCGTAGAGGTGCTCGGAAACACCATATATTTT,CASSVEVLGNTIYF
TRBV27,TRBD2,few,TRBJ2-3,TGTGCCAGCAGTTCCTGGACTAGCGGGACTGCAGATACGCAGTATTTT,CASSSWTSGTADTQYF